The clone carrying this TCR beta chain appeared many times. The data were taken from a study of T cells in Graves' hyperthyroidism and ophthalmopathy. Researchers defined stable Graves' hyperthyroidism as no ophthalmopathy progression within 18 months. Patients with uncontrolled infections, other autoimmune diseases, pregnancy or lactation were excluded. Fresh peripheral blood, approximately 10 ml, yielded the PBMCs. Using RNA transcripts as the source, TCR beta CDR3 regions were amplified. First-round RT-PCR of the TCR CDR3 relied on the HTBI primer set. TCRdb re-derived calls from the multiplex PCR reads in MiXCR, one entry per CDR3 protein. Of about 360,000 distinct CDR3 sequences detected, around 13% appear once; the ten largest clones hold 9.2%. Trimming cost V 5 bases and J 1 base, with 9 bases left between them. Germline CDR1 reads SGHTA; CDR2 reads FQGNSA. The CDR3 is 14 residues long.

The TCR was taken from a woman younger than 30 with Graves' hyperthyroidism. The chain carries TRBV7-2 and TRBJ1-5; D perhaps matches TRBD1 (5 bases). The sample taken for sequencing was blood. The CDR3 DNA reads TGTGCCAGCAGCCTAGGGGAAAGCAATCAGCCCCAGCATTTT. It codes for CASSLGESNQPQHF.